These 8 T cell receptor beta chains came from one sample sequenced in a study of blood T cell repertoires in COVID-19. Measured with immunoSEQ multiplex PCR; TCRdb has only the in-frame clones, and not every one. The profile covers some 70,000 clones, with 80% appearing a single time and roughly 12% taken by the ten largest. The sequenced sample was peripheral blood. All receptors derive from a human donor in a cohort sampled during active COVID-19.

The V gene is TRBV4-1, the J gene TRBJ2-2; no reliable D call. The CDR3 loop spans 13 amino acids. Trimming removed 3 bases from V and 5 bases from J, with 7 bases in between. Germline V gene data show CDR1 as MGHRA and CDR2 as YSYEKL. The CDR3 reads CASSHQATGELFF. The CDR3 coding sequence is TGCGCCAGCAGCCACCAAGCGACCGGGGAGCTGTTTTTT.

The V gene is TRBV6-5, the J gene TRBJ2-7; tentative D call: TRBD1 (5 bases). Germline V gene sequence: CDR1 MNHEY, CDR2 SVGAGI. The V end lost 5 bases, the J end lost 2 bases, and 10 bases lay between the germline ends. The CDR3 loop spans 13 amino acids. CDR3 in amino acids: CASSPRGPYEQYF. In DNA, the CDR3 is TGTGCCAGCAGTCCTAGGGGCCCCTACGAGCAGTACTTC.

The chain joins TRBV30 to TRBJ2-2; D not resolved. The CDR3 length is 11 residues. Germline loops: CDR1 GTSNPN, CDR2 SVGIG (reference sequence). With 2 bases removed from V and 6 bases from J, the gap between germline ends came to 4 bases. This chain's CDR3 is CAWSFSGELFF. The CDR3 DNA is TGTGCCTGGAGTTTCTCCGGGGAGCTGTTTTTT.

This rearrangement joins TRBV12-5 to TRBJ2-1; TRBD2 agrees at 8 bases. Germline V gene data show CDR1 as LGHNT and CDR2 as FRNRAP. The CDR3 sequence is 16 residues long. Trimming cost V 6 bases and J 0 bases; bases outside gene matches: 7. The CDR3 region has the DNA TGTGCTAGTGGCCCGACGGGGGGGAGCTCCTACAATGAGCAGTTCTTC. It is translated as CASGPTGGSSYNEQFF.

The chain employs TRBV5-4 and TRBJ2-3; TRBD2 matches at 7 bases. The CDR3 is made up of 17 amino acids. Germline CDR1 SGHNT, CDR2 YYREEE (reference sequence). Trimming took 0 bases from V and 1 from J; bases not matched to a gene: 8. In DNA, the CDR3 is TGTGCCAGCAGCTTGGGAACTTTTCGGGGGGGCACAGATACGCAGTATTTT. Translated, it gives CASSLGTFRGGTDTQYF.

J is TRBJ2-7 and V is TRBV7-2; D is uncertain. CDR3 length: 13 amino acids. The germline V and J ends were trimmed by 1 base and 3 bases, with 7 bases remaining between them. Germline V gene lookup returns CDR1 SGHTA and CDR2 FQGNSA. CDR3 sequence: CASSLGRNYEQYF. CDR3 sequence (DNA): TGTGCCAGCAGCTTAGGGAGAAACTACGAGCAGTACTTC.

This chain joins TRBV2 and TRBJ2-7; the match to TRBD1 covers 8 bases. The CDR3 extends over 14 amino acids. Per germline, CDR1 SNHLY and CDR2 FYNNEI. V trimming: 4 bases; J trimming: 6 bases; junction bases outside the gene matches: 8. The CDR3 here is CASSVGQGMAEQYF. In DNA, the CDR3 is TGTGCCAGCAGTGTAGGACAGGGAATGGCCGAGCAGTACTTC.

The chain combines TRBV24-1 with TRBJ1-6; a possible D gene is TRBD1 (6 bases). Per the germline V gene, CDR1 is KGHDR and CDR2 is SFDVKD. V was pared by 0 bases and J by 10 bases, with 15 bases between. The CDR3 covers 16 residues. DNA of the CDR3: TGTGCCACCAGTGATTTGTTGGCAGGGGCCGAATCACCCCTCCACTTT. Its translation: CATSDLLAGAESPLHF.